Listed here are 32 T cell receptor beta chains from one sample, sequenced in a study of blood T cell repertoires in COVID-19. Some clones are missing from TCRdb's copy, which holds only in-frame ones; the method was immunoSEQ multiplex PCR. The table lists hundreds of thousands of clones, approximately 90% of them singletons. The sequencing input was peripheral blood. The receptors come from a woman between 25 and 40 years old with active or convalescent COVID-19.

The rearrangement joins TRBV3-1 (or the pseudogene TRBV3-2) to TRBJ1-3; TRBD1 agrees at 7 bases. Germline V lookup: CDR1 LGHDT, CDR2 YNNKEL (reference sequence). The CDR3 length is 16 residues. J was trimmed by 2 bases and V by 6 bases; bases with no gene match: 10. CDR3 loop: CASSPSGTVTGNTIYF. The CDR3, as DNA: TGTGCCAGCAGTCCTTCCGGGACAGTAACTGGAAACACCATATATTTT.

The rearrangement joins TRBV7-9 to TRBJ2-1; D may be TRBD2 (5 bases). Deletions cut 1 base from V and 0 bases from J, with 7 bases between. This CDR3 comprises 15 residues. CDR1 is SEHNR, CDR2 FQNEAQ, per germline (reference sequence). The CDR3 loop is CASSLVGVSYNEQFF. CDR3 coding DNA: TGTGCCAGCAGCTTAGTCGGGGTCTCCTACAATGAGCAGTTCTTC.

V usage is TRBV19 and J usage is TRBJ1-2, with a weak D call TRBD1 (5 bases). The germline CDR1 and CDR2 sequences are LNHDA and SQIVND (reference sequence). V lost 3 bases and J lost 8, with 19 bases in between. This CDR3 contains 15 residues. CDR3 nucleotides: TGTGCCAGTAGTATTGGGGCGACCGATTCGCGGGGCTACACCTTC. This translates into CASSIGATDSRGYTF.

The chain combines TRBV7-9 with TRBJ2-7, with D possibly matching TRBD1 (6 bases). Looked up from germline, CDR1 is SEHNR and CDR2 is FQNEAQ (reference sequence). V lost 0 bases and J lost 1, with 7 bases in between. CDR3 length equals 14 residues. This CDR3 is CASSLAGTSYEQYF. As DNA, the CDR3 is TGTGCCAGCAGCTTAGCGGGGACATCCTACGAGCAGTACTTC.

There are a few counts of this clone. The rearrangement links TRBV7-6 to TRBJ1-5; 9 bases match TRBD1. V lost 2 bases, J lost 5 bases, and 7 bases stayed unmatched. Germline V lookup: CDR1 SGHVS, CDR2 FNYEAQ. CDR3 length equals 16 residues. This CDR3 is CASSLTGGLTDQPQHF. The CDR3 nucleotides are TGTGCCAGCAGCTTAACAGGGGGCTTAACAGATCAGCCCCAGCATTTT.

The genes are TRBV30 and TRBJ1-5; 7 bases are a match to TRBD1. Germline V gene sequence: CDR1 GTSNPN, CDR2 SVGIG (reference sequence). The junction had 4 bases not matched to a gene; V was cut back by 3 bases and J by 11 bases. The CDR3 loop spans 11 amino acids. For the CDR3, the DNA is TGTGCCTGGAGCGACGACAGGGCCCAGCATTTT. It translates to CAWSDDRAQHF.

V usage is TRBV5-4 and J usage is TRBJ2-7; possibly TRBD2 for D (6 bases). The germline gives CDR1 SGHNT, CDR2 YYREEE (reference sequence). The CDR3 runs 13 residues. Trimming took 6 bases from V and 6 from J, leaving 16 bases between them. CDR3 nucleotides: TGTGCCAGCAAATCGGACACCGGGGGCGAGCAGTACTTC. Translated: CASKSDTGGEQYF. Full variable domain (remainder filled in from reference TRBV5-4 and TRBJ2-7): ETGVTQSPTHLIKTRGQQVTLRCSSQSGHNTVSWYQQALGQGPQFIFQYYREEENGRGNFPPRFSGLQFPNYSSELNVNALELDDSALYLCASKSDTGGEQYFGPGTRLTVT.

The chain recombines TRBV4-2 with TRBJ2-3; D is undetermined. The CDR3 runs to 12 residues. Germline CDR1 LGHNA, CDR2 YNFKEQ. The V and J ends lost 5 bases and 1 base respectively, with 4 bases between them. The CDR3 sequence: CASSLGTDTQYF. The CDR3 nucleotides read TGTGCCAGCAGCTTAGGCACAGATACGCAGTATTTT.

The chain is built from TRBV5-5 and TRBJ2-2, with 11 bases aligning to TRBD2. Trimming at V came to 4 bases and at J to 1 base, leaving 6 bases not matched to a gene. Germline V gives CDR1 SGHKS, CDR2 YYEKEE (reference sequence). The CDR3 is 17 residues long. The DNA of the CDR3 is TGTGCCAGCAGCCCCGGGACTAGCGGTGTGAACACCGGGGAGCTGTTTTTT. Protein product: CASSPGTSGVNTGELFF. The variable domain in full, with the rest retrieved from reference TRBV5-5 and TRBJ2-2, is DAGVTQSPTHLIKTRGQQVTLRCSPISGHKSVSWYQQVLGQGPQFIFQYYEKEERGRGNFPDRFSARQFPNYSSELNVNALLLGDSALYLCASSPGTSGVNTGELFFGEGSRLTVL.

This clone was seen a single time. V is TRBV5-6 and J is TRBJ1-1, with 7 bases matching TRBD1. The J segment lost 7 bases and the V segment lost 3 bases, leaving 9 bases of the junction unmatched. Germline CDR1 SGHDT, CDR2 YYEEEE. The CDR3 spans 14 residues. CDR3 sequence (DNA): TGTGCCAGCAGCTGGACCTACAGGGGAATTGAAGCTTTCTTT. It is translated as CASSWTYRGIEAFF.

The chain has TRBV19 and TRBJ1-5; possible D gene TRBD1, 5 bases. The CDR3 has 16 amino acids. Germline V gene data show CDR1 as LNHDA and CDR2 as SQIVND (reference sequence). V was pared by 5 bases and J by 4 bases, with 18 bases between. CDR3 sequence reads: CASSPEWGRSNQPQHF. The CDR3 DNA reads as TGTGCCAGTAGTCCGGAGTGGGGCAGAAGTAATCAGCCCCAGCATTTT.

CDR3 DNA sequence: TGTGCCAGCAGTTCCCGGGGCACTGAAGCTTTCTTT. The encoded protein is CASSSRGTEAFF. The chain uses TRBV6-5 and TRBJ1-1; D call uncertain. This CDR3 comprises 12 residues. The germline gives CDR1 MNHEY, CDR2 SVGAGI. The V end was cut by 4 bases, the J end by 4 bases, with 7 bases between.

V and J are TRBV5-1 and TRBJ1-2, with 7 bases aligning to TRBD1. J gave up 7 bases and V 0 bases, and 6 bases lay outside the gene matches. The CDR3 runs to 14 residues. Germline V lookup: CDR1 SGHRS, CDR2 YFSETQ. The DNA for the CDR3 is TGCGCCAGCAGCTTGGCCATAGGGGGCTCTGGCTACACCTTC. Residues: CASSLAIGGSGYTF.

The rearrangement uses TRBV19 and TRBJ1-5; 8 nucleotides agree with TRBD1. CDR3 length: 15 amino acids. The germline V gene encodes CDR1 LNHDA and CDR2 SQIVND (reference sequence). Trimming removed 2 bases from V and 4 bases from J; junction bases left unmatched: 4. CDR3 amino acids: CASSIQGAYNQPQHF. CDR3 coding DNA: TGTGCCAGTAGTATACAGGGGGCCTATAATCAGCCCCAGCATTTT.

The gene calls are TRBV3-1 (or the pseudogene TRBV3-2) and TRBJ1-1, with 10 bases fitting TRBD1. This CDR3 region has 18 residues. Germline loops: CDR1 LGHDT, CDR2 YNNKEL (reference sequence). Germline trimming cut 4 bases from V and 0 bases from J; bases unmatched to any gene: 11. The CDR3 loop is CASSPGARTGGMNTEAFF. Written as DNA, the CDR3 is TGTGCCAGCAGCCCAGGGGCCCGGACAGGGGGAATGAACACTGAAGCTTTCTTT.

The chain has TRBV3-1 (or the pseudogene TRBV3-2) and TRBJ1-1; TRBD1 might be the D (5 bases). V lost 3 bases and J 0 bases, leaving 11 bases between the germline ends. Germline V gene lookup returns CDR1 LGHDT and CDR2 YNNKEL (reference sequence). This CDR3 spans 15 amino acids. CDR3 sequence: CASSHMTEMNTEAFF. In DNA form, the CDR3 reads TGTGCCAGCAGCCACATGACAGAGATGAACACTGAAGCTTTCTTT.

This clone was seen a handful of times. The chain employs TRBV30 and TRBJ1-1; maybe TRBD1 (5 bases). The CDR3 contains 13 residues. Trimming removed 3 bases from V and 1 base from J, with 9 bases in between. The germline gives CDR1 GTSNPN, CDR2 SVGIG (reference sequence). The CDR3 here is CAWRMTENTEAFF. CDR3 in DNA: TGTGCCTGGAGAATGACAGAGAACACTGAAGCTTTCTTT.

CDR3 sequence: CAGGGDSPLHF. In DNA, the CDR3 is TGTGCCGGAGGGGGGGATTCACCCCTCCACTTT. The V and J genes are TRBV7-9 and TRBJ1-6, with a tentative D call TRBD1 (6 bases). This CDR3 is 11 amino acids long. The V and J ends lost 11 bases and 8 bases respectively, with 10 bases between them. Germline lookup yields CDR1 SEHNR and CDR2 FQNEAQ (reference sequence).

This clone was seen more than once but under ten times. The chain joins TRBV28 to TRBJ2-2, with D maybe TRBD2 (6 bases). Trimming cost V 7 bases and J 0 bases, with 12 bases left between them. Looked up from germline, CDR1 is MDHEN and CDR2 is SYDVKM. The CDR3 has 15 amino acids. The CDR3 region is CASKWDFANTGELFF. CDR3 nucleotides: TGTGCCAGCAAATGGGACTTTGCGAACACCGGGGAGCTGTTTTTT.

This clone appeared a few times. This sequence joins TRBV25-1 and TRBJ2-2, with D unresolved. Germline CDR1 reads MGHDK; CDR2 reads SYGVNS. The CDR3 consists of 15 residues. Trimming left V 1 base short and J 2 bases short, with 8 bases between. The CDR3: CASSESGTNTGELFF. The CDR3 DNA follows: TGTGCCAGCAGTGAATCTGGCACCAACACCGGGGAGCTGTTTTTT.

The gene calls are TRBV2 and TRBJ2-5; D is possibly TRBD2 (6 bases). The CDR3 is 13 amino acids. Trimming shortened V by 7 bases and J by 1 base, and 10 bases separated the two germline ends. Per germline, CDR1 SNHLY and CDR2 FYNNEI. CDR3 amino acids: CASTGDSQETQYF. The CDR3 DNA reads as TGTGCCAGCACTGGGGACTCCCAAGAGACCCAGTACTTC.

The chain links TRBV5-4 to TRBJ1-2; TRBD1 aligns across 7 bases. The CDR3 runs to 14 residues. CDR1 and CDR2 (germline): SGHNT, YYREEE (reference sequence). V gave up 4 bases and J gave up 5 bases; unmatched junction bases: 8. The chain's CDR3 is CASSRRGVPYGYTF. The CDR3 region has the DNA TGTGCCAGCAGCCGCAGGGGGGTTCCGTATGGCTACACCTTC.

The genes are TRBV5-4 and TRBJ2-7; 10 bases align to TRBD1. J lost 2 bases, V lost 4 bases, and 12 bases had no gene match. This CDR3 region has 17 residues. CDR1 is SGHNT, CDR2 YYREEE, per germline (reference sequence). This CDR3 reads CASSLPGQGSGAYEQYF. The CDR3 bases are TGTGCCAGCAGCCTCCCGGGACAGGGGTCGGGGGCCTACGAGCAGTACTTC.

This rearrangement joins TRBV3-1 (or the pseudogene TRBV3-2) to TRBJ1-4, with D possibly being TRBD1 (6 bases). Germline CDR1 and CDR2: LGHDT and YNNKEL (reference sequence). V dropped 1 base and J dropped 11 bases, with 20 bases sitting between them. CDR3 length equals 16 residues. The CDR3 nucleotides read TGTGCCAGCAGCCAAGGGCAGGGGTTGGCCAACCTTAAACTGTTTTTT. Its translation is CASSQGQGLANLKLFF.

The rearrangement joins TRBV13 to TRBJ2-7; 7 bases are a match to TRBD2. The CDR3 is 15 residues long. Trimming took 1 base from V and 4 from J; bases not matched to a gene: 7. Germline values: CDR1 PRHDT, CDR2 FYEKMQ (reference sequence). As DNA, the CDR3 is TGTGCCAGCAGCTTAGCCGGGCGGGAGAAGTACGAGCAGTACTTC. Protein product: CASSLAGREKYEQYF.

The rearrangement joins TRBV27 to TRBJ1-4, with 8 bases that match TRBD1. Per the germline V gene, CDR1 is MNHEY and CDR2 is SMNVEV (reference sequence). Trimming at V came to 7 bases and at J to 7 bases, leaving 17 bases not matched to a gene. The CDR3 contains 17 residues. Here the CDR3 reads CASTIPTGTGVVEKLFF. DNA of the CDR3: TGTGCCAGCACCATCCCCACCGGGACAGGAGTTGTTGAAAAACTGTTTTTT.

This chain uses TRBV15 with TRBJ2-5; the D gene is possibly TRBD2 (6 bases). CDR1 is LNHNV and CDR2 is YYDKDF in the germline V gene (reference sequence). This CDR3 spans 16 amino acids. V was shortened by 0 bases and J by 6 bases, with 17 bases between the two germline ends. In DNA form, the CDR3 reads TGTGCCACCAGCAGAGATCTGGCGGGGACGGGGAAGACCCAGTACTTC. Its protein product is CATSRDLAGTGKTQYF.

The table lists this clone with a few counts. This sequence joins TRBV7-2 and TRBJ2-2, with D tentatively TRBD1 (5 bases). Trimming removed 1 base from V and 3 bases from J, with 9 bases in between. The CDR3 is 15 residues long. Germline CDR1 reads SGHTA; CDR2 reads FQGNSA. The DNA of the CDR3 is TGTGCCAGCAGCTTAGTGGGGCGCGACACCGGGGAGCTGTTTTTT. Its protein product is CASSLVGRDTGELFF.

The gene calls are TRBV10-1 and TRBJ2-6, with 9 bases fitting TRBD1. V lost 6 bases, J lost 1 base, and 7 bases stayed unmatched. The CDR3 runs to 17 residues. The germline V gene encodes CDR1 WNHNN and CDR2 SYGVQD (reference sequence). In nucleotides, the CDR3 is TGCGCCAGCAGCAAGGACAGGGGTGGGTCTGGGGCCAACGTCCTGACTTTC. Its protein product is CASSKDRGGSGANVLTF.

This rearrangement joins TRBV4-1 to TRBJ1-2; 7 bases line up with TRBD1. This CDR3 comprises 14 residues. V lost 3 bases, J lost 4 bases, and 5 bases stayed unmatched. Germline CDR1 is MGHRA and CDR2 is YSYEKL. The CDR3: CASSQSQGSYGYTF. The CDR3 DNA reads TGCGCCAGCAGCCAGTCACAGGGGTCCTATGGCTACACCTTC.

CDR3 in DNA: TGTGCCAGCTCACCAGGGACAGACTATGGCTACACCTTC. It encodes CASSPGTDYGYTF. J is TRBJ1-2 and V is TRBV18, with 7 bases fitting TRBD1. CDR3 length equals 13 residues. Germline CDR1 is KGHSH and CDR2 is LQKENI. Trimming removed 2 bases from V and 3 bases from J; junction bases left unmatched: 0. Full variable domain (rest looked up from reference TRBV18 and TRBJ1-2): NAGVMQNPRHLVRRRGQEARLRCSPMKGHSHVYWYRQLPEEGLKFMVYLQKENIIDESGMPKERFSAEFPKEGPSILRIQQVVRGDSAAYFCASSPGTDYGYTFGSGTRLTVV.

The CDR3 sequence is CATRVGAGSDTQYF. CDR3 sequence (DNA): TGTGCCACCCGGGTCGGCGCGGGTTCAGATACGCAGTATTTT. The gene calls are TRBV19 and TRBJ2-3, with D maybe TRBD2 (5 bases). The CDR3 has 14 amino acids. Trimming removed 10 bases from V and 4 bases from J, with 18 bases in between. The V gene's germline CDR1 is LNHDA and CDR2 SQIVND (reference sequence).